This TCR beta chain was sequenced for a study of blood T cell repertoires in COVID-19. Data came from immunoSEQ multiplex PCR; TCRdb stores just in-frame clones and leaves some out. The sample lists some 160,000 clones; 80% were seen once. Germline V gene sequence: CDR1 ENHRY, CDR2 SYGVKD. Trimming shortened V by 6 bases and J by 2 bases, and 14 bases separated the two germline ends. This CDR3 spans 14 amino acids. The sample consisted of PBMCs or T cells enriched from blood (not recorded which). The J gene is TRBJ2-7, the V gene TRBV10-3; D gene unclear. The source is a woman in her fifties or sixties who had recovered from COVID-19. CDR3 nucleotides: TGTGCCATCAGCAATGCAGGTTACACCTACGAGCAGTACTTC. This codes for CAISNAGYTYEQYF.